This T cell receptor (beta chain) stems from a study of control samples from healthy donors and cancer patients. The germline CDR1 and CDR2 sequences are SGHTA and FQGTGA. This CDR3 contains 13 residues. Concerning this clone itself: Mismatch with germline at one junction end may stem from a read error.

Sequenced by immunoSEQ multiplex PCR; TCRdb stores in-frame clones only, minus some. The data hold 100,000 or so clones, with about 92% observed a single time. The gene calls are TRBV7-3 and TRBJ1-1; no reliable D call. The source material was blood. The TCR was taken from a woman between 18 and 29 years old in good health. CDR3 amino acids: CASSLTRNTEAFF. Written as DNA, the CDR3 is TGTGCCAGCAGCCTAACGAGGAACACTGAAGCTTTCTTT.